Included here is one T cell receptor beta chain sequence, with context. This specimen comes from a study of blood T cell repertoires in COVID-19. Whole-study context: There were acute and convalescent COVID-19 samples, and they came from the United States, Italy and Spain.

Some clones are missing from TCRdb's copy, which holds only in-frame ones; the method was immunoSEQ multiplex PCR. This table holds just over 75,000 clones, around 84% found once. The length of the CDR3 is 15 residues. Trimming removed 0 bases from V and 0 bases from J, with 7 bases in between. The germline V gene has CDR1 SGHRS and CDR2 YFSETQ. V usage is TRBV5-1 and J usage is TRBJ1-5; no definite D call. Sequencing was carried out using peripheral blood. The sequence was obtained from a man in his fifties with acute or convalescent COVID-19. CDR3 nucleotides: TGCGCCAGCAGCTTGGAAGGACTTAGCAATCAGCCCCAGCATTTT. Residues: CASSLEGLSNQPQHF.